Following are 13 T cell receptor beta chains from one sample sequenced in a study of T cells in Graves' hyperthyroidism and ophthalmopathy. Amplification of TCR beta CDR3 regions used RNA as the template. An initial round of RT-PCR targeting the TCR CDR3 relied on the HTBI primer set. TCRdb fed the multiplex PCR reads into MiXCR, producing one record per CDR3 protein. The sample lists 350,000 to 400,000 distinct CDR3 sequences; 14% were seen once. Sequenced material: blood. The origin of the receptors is a woman aged 55-69 years with Graves' hyperthyroidism.

This clonotype was seen a handful of times. The gene calls are TRBV3-1 and TRBJ2-2, with D perhaps TRBD2 (5 bases). The V end lost 4 bases, the J end lost 2 bases, and 14 bases lay between the germline ends. CDR1 is LGHDT and CDR2 is YNNKEL in the germline V gene (reference sequence). The CDR3 contains 16 residues. CDR3 in DNA: TGTGCCAGCAGCCCCCACGGTGGGAGCAACACCGGGGAGCTGTTTTTT. This translates into CASSPHGGSNTGELFF.

As to this clonotype: The junction differs from germline at one of its ends, possibly a read error. The chain is built from TRBV7-3 and TRBJ2-1; TRBD1 is a possible D gene (6 bases). Germline loops: CDR1 SGHTA, CDR2 FQGTGA. The CDR3 has 13 amino acids. The DNA of the CDR3 is TGTGCCAGCAGCCTAACAGGGTCCCTTGAGCAGTTCTTC. Translation gives CASSLTGSLEQFF. Supplemented by reference TRBV7-3 and TRBJ2-1, the full variable domain reads GAGVSQTPSNKVTEKGKYVELRCDPISGHTALYWYRQSLGQGPEFLIYFQGTGAADDSGLPNDRFFAVRPEGSVSTLKIQRTERGDSAVYLCASSLTGSLEQFFGPGTRLTVL.

The chain carries TRBV4-1 and TRBJ1-2; 8 positions agree with TRBD1. Germline values: CDR1 MGHRA, CDR2 YSYEKL. This CDR3 comprises 15 residues. The V segment lost 3 bases and the J segment 0 bases; nucleotides outside the gene matches: 3. The DNA for the CDR3 is TGCGCCAGCAGCCATCCCAGGGGGCCTAACTATGGCTACACCTTC. This sequence encodes CASSHPRGPNYGYTF.

This clonotype was found many times. The J gene is TRBJ1-2, the V gene TRBV20-1; D gene ambiguous. Germline V gene sequence: CDR1 DFQATT, CDR2 SNEGSKA (reference sequence). V lost 1 base to trimming and J lost 2 bases, with 8 bases between them. CDR3 size: 13 residues. For the CDR3, the DNA is TGCAGTGCTAGAGGGCCGGGAAACTATGGCTACACCTTC. Its protein is CSARGPGNYGYTF.

The genes are TRBV5-1 and TRBJ2-1, with TRBD2 matching 16 bases. CDR1 and CDR2 (germline): SGHRS, YFSETQ. V lost 3 bases and J lost 3; bases outside the gene matches: 9. The CDR3 spans 19 residues. In DNA, the CDR3 is TGCGCCAGCAGCTCTGTTTTAGGGACTAGCGGGAGGGGCTACAATGAGCAGTTCTTC. This encodes CASSSVLGTSGRGYNEQFF.

The V call is TRBV5-6, the J call TRBJ1-6; 9 bases are shared with TRBD1. Germline V gene sequence: CDR1 SGHDT, CDR2 YYEEEE. This CDR3 comprises 16 residues. The J segment lost 9 bases and the V segment lost 3 bases, leaving 10 bases of the junction unmatched. CDR3 sequence reads: CASSSGTGRLRSPLHF. CDR3 DNA sequence: TGTGCCAGCAGCTCCGGGACAGGGCGGTTACGTTCACCCCTCCACTTT. Full variable domain (outside the CDR3, taken from reference TRBV5-6 and TRBJ1-6): DAGVTQSPTHLIKTRGQQVTLRCSPKSGHDTVSWYQQALGQGPQFIFQYYEEEERQRGNFPDRFSGHQFPNYSSELNVNALLLGDSALYLCASSSGTGRLRSPLHFGNGTRLTVT.

This clonotype was detected only a few times. The chain recombines TRBV10-3 with TRBJ2-5, with 13 nucleotides matching TRBD2. This CDR3 comprises 14 residues. With 10 bases clipped from V and 4 bases from J, the junction kept 6 bases outside the gene matches. The germline V gene encodes CDR1 ENHRY and CDR2 SYGVKD. CDR3 DNA sequence: TGTGCCACCAGGACTAGCGGGAGTTTAGAGACCCAGTACTTC. The encoded protein is CATRTSGSLETQYF.

The CDR3 DNA follows: TGCGCCAGCAGCCAAGAGCCACAGGGGGCCTACGAGCAGTACTTC. Amino acids: CASSQEPQGAYEQYF. V gene TRBV4-1 combines with J gene TRBJ2-7, with 8 bases that match TRBD1. V gave up 0 bases and J gave up 2 bases; unmatched junction bases: 3. The CDR3 covers 15 residues. The germline V gene has CDR1 MGHRA and CDR2 YSYEKL.

The rearrangement joins TRBV7-6 to TRBJ2-2; 12 nucleotides line up with TRBD2. The junction had 7 bases not matched to a gene; V was cut back by 1 base and J by 4 bases. Germline V lookup: CDR1 SGHVS, CDR2 FNYEAQ. This CDR3 spans 18 amino acids. CDR3 residues: CASSLESTSGSGTGELFF. Here the CDR3 DNA reads TGTGCCAGCAGCTTAGAGTCGACTAGCGGGAGTGGCACCGGGGAGCTGTTTTTT.

The table lists this clonotype with many counts. The chain uses TRBV12-3 or TRBV12-4 and TRBJ2-1; 8 bases align to TRBD2. V lost 1 base and J lost 7; bases outside the gene matches: 27. This CDR3 region has 22 residues. Written as DNA, the CDR3 is TGTGCCAGCAGTTTAGTAGTAAAAGGGATACGAGCGGGAGAGATAGTGGGTAATGAGCAGTTCTTC. Amino acids: CASSLVVKGIRAGEIVGNEQFF.

This clonotype was counted many times. The V call is TRBV28, the J call TRBJ1-3; D is perhaps TRBD1 (5 bases). The CDR3 totals 16 residues. Germline CDR1 is MDHEN and CDR2 is SYDVKM. V gave up 2 bases and J gave up 0 bases, with 11 bases separating them. The chain's CDR3 is CASSLGGNLSGNTIYF. The CDR3 nucleotides read TGTGCCAGCAGTTTAGGGGGTAACCTCTCTGGAAACACCATATATTTT.

This clonotype was detected a few times. This chain links TRBV6-2 or TRBV6-3 with TRBJ1-2, with D maybe TRBD1 (5 bases). Per the germline V gene, CDR1 is MNHEY and CDR2 is SVGEGT. V was clipped by 0 bases and J by 5 bases, with 13 bases between them. CDR3 length equals 15 residues. CDR3 sequence: CASSYSARAWYGYTF. DNA of the CDR3: TGTGCCAGCAGTTACTCGGCCAGGGCATGGTATGGCTACACCTTC.

The chain uses TRBV10-3 and TRBJ1-4, with 8 bases lining up with TRBD1. CDR1 is ENHRY and CDR2 is SYGVKD in the germline V gene. CDR3 length: 15 residues. After removal of 6 bases from V and 4 bases from J, the junction contained 7 bases not matched to a gene. The CDR3 nucleotides read TGTGCCATCAGCGACAGGGGAGGGGATAATGAAAAACTGTTTTTT. Amino acid sequence: CAISDRGGDNEKLFF.